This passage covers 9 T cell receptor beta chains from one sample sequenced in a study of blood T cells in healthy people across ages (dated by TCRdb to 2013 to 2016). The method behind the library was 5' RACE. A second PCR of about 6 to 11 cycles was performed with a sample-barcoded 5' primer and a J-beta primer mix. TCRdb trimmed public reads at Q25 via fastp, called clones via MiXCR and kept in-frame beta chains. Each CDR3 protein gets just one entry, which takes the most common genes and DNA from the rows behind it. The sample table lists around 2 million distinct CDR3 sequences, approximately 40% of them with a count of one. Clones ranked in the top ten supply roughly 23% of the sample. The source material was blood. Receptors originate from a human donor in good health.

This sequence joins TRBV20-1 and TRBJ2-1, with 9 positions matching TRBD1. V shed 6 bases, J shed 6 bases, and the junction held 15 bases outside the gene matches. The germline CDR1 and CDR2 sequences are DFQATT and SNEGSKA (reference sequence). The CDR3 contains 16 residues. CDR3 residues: CSARLFRDRVTNEQFF. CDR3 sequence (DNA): TGCAGTGCCAGATTGTTCCGGGACAGGGTAACCAATGAGCAGTTCTTC.

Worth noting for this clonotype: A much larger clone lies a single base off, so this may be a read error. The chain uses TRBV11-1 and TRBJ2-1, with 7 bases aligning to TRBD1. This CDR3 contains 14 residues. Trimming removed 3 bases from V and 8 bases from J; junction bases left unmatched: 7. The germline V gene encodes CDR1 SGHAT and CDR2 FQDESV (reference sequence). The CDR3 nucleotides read TGTGCCAGCAGCTTTGGCAGGGGGTACGATGAGCAGTTCTTC. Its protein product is CASSFGRGYDEQFF.

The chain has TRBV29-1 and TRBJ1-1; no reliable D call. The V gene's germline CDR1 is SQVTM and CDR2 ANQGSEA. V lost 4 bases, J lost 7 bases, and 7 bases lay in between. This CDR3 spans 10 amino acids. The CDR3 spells CSVGVNEAFF. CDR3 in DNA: TGCAGCGTTGGCGTTAATGAAGCTTTCTTT.

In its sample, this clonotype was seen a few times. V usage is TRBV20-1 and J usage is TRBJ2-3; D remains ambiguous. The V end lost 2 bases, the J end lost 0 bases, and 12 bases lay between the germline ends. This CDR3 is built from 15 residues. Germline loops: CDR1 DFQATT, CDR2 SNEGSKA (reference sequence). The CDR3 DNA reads TGCAGTGCTAGAAGAAGCGCAGAAAGCACAGATACGCAGTATTTT. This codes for CSARRSAESTDTQYF.

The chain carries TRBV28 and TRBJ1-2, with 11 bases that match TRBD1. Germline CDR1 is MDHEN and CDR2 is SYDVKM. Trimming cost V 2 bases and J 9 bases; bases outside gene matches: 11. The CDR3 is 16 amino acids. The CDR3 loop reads CASSLGTGGFILRYTF. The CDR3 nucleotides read TGTGCCAGCAGTTTAGGGACAGGGGGTTTTATATTGCGCTACACCTTC.

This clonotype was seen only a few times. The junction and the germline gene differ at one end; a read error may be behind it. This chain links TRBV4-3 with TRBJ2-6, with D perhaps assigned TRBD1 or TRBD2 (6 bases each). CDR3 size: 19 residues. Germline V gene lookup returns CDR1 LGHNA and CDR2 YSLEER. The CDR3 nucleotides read TGCACCAGCAGCCGCCGAGAAGGGGGGTACGGGTCTGGGGCCAACGTCCTGACTTTC. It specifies CTSSRREGGYGSGANVLTF.

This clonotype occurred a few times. DNA for the CDR3: TGCAGTGCTCCCGCACCAGATGACCCGGGGAATGAGCAGTTCTTC. Translating gives CSAPAPDDPGNEQFF. This chain links TRBV20-1 with TRBJ2-1; weak D call: TRBD2 (5 bases). The V end lost 5 bases, the J end lost 7 bases, and 21 bases lay between the germline ends. The CDR3 totals 15 residues. CDR1 and CDR2 from the germline V gene are DFQATT and SNEGSKA (reference sequence).

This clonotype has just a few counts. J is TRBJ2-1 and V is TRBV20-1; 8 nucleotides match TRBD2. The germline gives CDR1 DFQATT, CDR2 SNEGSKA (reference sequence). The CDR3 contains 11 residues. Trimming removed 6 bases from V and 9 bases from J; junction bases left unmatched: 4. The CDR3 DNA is TGCAGTGCAGCGGGGGAGAGTGAGCAGTTCTTC. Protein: CSAAGESEQFF.

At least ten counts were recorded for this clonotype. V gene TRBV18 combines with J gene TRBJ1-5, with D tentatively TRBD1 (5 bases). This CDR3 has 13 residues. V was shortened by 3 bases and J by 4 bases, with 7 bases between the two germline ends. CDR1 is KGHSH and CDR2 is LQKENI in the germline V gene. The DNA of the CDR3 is TGTGCCAGCTCACCCTCAGGGAATCAGCCCCAGCATTTT. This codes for CASSPSGNQPQHF.